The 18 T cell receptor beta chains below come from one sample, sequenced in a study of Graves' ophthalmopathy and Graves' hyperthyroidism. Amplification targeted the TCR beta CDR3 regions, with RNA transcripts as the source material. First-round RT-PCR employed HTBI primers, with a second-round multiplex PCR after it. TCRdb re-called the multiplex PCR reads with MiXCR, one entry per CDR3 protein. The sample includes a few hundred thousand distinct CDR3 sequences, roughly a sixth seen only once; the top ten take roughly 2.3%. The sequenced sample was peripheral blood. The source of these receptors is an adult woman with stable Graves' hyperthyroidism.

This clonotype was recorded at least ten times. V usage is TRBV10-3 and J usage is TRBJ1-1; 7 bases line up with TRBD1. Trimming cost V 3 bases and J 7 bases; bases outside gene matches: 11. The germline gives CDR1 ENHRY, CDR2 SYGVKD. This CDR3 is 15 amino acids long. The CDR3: CAISDPGQAGDEAFF. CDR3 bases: TGTGCCATCAGTGACCCCGGACAGGCCGGGGATGAAGCTTTCTTT.

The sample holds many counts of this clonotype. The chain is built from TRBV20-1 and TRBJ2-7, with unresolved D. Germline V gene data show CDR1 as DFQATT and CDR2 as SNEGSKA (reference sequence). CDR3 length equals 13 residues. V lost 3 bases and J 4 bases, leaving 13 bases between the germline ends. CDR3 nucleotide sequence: TGCAGTGCTAGGCCAGAGGAAGTTTACGAGCAGTACTTC. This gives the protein CSARPEEVYEQYF.

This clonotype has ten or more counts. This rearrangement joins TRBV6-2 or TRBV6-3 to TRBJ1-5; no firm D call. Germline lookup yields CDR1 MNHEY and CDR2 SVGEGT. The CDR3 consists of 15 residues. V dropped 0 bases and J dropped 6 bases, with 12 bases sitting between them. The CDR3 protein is CASSYSMSPGQPQHF. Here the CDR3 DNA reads TGTGCCAGCAGTTACTCTATGTCCCCGGGTCAGCCCCAGCATTTT.

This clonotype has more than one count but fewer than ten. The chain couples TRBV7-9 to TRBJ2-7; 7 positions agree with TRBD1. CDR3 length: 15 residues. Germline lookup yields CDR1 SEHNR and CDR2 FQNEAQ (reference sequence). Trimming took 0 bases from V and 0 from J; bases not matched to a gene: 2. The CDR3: CASSLADRSSYEQYF. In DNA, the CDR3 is TGTGCCAGCAGCTTAGCGGACAGGAGCTCCTACGAGCAGTACTTC.

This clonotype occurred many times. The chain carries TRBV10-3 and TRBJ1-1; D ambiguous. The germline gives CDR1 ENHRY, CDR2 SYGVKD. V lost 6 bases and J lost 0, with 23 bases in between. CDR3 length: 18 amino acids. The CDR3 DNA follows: TGTGCCATCAGACCTACCGGGGTCACCGACACCATGAACACTGAAGCTTTCTTT. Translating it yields CAIRPTGVTDTMNTEAFF.

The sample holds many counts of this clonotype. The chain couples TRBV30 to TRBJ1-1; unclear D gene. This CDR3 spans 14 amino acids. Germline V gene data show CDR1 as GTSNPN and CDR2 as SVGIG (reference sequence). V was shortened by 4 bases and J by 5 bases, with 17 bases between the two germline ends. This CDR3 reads CAWTPRVRGTEAFF. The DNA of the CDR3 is TGTGCCTGGACCCCCCGGGTGCGGGGAACTGAAGCTTTCTTT.

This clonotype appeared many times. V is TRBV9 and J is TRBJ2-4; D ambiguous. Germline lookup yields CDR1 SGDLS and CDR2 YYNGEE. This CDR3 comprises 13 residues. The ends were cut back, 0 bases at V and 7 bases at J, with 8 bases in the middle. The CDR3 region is CASSVGAVNIQYF. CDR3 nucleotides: TGTGCCAGCAGCGTAGGGGCGGTCAACATTCAGTACTTC.

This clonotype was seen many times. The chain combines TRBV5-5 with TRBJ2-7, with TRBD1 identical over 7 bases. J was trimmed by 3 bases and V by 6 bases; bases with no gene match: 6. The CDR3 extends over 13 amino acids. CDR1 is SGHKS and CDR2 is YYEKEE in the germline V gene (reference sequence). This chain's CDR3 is CASTLTGSYEQYF. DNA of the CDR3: TGTGCCAGCACCCTGACAGGGAGCTACGAGCAGTACTTC.

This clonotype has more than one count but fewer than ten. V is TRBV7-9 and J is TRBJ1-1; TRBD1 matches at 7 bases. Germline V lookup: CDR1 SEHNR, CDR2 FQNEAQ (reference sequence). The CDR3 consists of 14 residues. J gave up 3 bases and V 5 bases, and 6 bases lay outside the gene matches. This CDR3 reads CASSETGIHTEAFF. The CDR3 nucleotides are TGTGCCAGCAGCGAGACAGGGATACACACTGAAGCTTTCTTT.

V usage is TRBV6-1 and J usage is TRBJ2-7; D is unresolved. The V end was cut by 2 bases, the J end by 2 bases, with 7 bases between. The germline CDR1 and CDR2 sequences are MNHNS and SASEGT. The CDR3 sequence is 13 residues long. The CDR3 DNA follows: TGTGCCAGCAGTGAATCGTTTCCCTACGAGCAGTACTTC. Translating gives CASSESFPYEQYF.

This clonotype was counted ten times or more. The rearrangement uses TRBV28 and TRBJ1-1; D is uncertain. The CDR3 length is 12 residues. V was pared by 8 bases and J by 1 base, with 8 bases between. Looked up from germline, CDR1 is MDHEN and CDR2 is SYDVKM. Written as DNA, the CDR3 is TGTGCCAGCGCCGACGGGAACACTGAAGCTTTCTTT. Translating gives CASADGNTEAFF.

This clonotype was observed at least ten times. CDR3 region: CASIIADTQYF. CDR3 nucleotide sequence: TGTGCCAGCATTATCGCAGATACGCAGTATTTT. The chain combines TRBV6-5 with TRBJ2-3; no clear D. Germline CDR1 reads MNHEY; CDR2 reads SVGAGI. The CDR3 runs to 11 residues. Trimming removed 7 bases from V and 4 bases from J, with 6 bases in between.

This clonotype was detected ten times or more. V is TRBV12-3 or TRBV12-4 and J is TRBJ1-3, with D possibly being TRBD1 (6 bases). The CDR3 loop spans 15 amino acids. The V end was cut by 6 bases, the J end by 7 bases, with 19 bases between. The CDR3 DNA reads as TGTGCCAGCAGCCCCGGGACACTCTTGCGGAACACCATATATTTT. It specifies CASSPGTLLRNTIYF.

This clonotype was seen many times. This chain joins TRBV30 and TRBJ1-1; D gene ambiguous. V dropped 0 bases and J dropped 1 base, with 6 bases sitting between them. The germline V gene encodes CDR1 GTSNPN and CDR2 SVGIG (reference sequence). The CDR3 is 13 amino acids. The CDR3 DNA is TGTGCCTGGAGTGTATACAGGAACACTGAAGCTTTCTTT. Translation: CAWSVYRNTEAFF.

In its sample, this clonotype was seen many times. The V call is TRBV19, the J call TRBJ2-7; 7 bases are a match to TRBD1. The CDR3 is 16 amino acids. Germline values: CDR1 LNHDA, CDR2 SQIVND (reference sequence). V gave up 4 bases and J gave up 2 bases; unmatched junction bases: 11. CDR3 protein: CASSTLSRGKTYEQYF. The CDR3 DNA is TGTGCCAGTAGTACCCTCAGCAGGGGGAAAACCTACGAGCAGTACTTC.

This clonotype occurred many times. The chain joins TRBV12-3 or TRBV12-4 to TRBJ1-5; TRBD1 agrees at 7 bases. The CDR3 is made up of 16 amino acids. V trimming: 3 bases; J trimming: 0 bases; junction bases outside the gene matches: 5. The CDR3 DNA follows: TGTGCCAGCAGTTTTTTCGGGACAGTTAGCAATCAGCCCCAGCATTTT. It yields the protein CASSFFGTVSNQPQHF.

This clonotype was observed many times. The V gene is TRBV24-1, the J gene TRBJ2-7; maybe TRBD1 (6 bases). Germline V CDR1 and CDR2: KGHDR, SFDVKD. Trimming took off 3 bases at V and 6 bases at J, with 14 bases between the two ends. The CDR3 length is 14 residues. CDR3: CATSDRGQSSEQYF. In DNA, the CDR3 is TGTGCCACCAGTGATAGGGGACAATCCAGCGAGCAGTACTTC.

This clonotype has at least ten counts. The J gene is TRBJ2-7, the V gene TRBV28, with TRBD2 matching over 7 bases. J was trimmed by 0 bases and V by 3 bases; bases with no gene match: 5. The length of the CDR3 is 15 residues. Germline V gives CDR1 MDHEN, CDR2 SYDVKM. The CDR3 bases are TGTGCCAGCAGTTTCGGCGGGAGAGGCTCCTACGAGCAGTACTTC. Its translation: CASSFGGRGSYEQYF.